This is a list of T cell receptor beta chains from one sample in a study of T cell responses to AZD1222 COVID-19 vaccine. Method: immunoSEQ multiplex PCR; TCRdb's copy keeps in-frame clones and lacks some. Seen here are some 280,000 clones, 90% to 95% observed once, and the top ten hold about 0.5%. This specimen was peripheral blood, taken 28 days after the second AZD1222 dose. Receptors were obtained from an adult who received the AZD1222 COVID-19 vaccine. Both conserved end residues are trimmed from each CDR3.

>TRBV3-1/TRBV3-2
ASSHAPYEQY
>TRBV7-2
ASSLSTRRDEQF
>TRBV7-9
ASSLAPDTSYEQY
>TRBV24-1
ATAGQGTDEAF
>TRBV7-8
ASSRIRGQGFGNEQF
>TRBV11-3
ASSFQGDHYEQY
>TRBV3-1/TRBV3-2
ASSQRSHYTDREKNTGELF
>TRBV2
ASRRDNANTGELF
>TRBV7-6
ASSPIRDAGNTIY
>TRBV5-5
ASSLRTQDQPQH
>TRBV7-9
ASSLAGGDNEQF
>TRBV11-1
ASSLATGEEKLF
>TRBV6-5
ASRRDRGGYGYT
>TRBV28
ASSLGGARNSPLH
>TRBV19
ASRPPGQGIWKLF
>TRBV5-4
ASSTRASGAGELF
>TRBV5-6
ASSLDVGWFPGANVLT
>TRBV7-2
ASSLVVAGGVYEQY
>TRBV29-1
SVGDRANYGYT
>TRBV27
ASTEGLAELF
>TRBV2
ASEGGAGTEAF
>TRBV10-2
ASGGTSNQPQH
>TRBV28
ASEPPGGTQY
>TRBV10-3
AISGEGYGYT
>TRBV4-1
ASSQGLAGSSYNEQF
>TRBV7-2
ASSLSTGMAEQY
>TRBV19
ASIGGGHRTLTEAF
>TRBV15
ATSRDQGSRRGADTQY
>TRBV28
ASTIAGAYNEQF